This TCR beta chain stems from a study of T cells in women clearing cervical HPV infection. Background on the study: Case blood was drawn a median approximately 21 weeks after lesion detection. The study's findings and limits: Timing of associations relative to infection is unclear; T-cell subsets were not isolated. CIN3+ cases had significantly higher TCR richness than controls; evenness did not differ.

On this clone: Its specificity is not known. Coverage ceases 3 residues before the CDR3 finishes, and the germline J gene fills in the end.

V lost 7 bases, J lost 7 bases, and 20 bases lay in between. The CDR3 is made up of 15 amino acids. Germline V lookup: CDR1 MNHEY, CDR2 SVGEGT. Profiling relied on immunoSEQ multiplex PCR, and the TCRdb table lists in-frame clones only, not all of them. The repertoire shows approximately 18,000 clones; the top ten hold roughly 3%. The source is a woman between 18 and 75 years old with a cervical HPV16 infection that either progressed to CIN3+ or cleared (not recorded which). The sequenced sample was blood buffy coat. The chain uses TRBV6-2 or TRBV6-3 and TRBJ1-5; D possibly corresponds to TRBD1 (6 bases). CDR3 residues: CASIPQGGGQQPQHF. The sequenced CDR3 bases are TGTGCCAGCATCCCACAGGGCGGGGGTCAACAGCCC.